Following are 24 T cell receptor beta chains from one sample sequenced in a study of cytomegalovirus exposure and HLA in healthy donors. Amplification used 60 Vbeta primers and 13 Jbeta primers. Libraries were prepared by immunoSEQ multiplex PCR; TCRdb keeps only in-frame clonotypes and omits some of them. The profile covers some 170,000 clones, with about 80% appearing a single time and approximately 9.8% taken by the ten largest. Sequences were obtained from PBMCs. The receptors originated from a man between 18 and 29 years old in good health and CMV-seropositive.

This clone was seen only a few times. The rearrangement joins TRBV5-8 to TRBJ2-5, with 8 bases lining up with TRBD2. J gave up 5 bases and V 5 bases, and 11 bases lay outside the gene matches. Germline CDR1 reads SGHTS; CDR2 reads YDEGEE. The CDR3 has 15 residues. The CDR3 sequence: CASRLLADPPETQYF. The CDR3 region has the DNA TGTGCCAGCAGGTTACTAGCGGACCCTCCGGAGACCCAGTACTTC.

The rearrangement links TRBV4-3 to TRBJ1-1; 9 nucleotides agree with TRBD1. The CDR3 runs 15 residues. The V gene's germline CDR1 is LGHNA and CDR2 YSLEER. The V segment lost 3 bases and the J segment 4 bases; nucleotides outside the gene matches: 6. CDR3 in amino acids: CASSHGGQGGTEAFF. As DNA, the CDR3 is TGCGCCAGCAGCCACGGGGGACAGGGCGGCACTGAAGCTTTCTTT.

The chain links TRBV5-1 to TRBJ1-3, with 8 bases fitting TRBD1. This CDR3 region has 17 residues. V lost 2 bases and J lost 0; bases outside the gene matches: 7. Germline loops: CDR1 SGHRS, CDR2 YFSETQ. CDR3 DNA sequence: TGCGCCAGCAGCTTACAGGGGGGAACGACCTCTGGAAACACCATATATTTT. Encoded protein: CASSLQGGTTSGNTIYF.

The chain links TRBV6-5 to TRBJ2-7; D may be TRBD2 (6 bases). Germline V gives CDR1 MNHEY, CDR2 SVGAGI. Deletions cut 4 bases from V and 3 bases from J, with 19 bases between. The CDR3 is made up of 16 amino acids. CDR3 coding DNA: TGTGCCAGCAGTTCTGTCGGAGGGGCTTACTACTACGAGCAGTACTTC. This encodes CASSSVGGAYYYEQYF.

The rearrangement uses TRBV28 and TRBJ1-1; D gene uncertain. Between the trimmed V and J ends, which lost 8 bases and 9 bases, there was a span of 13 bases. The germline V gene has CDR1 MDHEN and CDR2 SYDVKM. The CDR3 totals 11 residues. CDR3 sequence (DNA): TGTGCCAGCCGGTTCGCCTTTCAAGCTTTCTTT. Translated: CASRFAFQAFF.

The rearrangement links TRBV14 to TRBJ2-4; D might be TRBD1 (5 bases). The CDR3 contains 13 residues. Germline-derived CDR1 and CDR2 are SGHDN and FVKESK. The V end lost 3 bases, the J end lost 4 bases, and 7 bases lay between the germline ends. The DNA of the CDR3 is TGTGCCAGCAGCCAGACAGCAAAAAACATTCAGTACTTC. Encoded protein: CASSQTAKNIQYF.

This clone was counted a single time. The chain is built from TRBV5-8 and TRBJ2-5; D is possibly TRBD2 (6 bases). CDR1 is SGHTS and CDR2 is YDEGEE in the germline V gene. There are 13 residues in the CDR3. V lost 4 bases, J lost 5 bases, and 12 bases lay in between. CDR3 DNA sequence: TGTGCCAGCAGCCGGGAGCGCGGGGAGACCCAGTACTTC. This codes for CASSRERGETQYF.

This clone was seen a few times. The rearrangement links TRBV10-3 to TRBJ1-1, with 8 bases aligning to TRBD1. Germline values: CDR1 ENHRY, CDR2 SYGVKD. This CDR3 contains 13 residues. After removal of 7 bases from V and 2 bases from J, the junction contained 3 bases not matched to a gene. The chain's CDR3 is CAINGQGNTEAFF. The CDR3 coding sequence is TGTGCCATCAATGGACAGGGAAACACTGAAGCTTTCTTT.

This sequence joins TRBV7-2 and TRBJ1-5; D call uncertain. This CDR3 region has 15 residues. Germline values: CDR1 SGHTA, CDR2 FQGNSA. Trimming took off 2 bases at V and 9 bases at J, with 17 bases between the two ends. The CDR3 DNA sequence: TGTGCCAGCAGCTTACAGTCAGGATCCCATGTGCCCCAGCATTTT. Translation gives CASSLQSGSHVPQHF.

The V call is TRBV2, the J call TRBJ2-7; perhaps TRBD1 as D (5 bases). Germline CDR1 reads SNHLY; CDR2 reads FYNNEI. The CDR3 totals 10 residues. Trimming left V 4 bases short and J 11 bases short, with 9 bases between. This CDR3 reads CASSGGREYF. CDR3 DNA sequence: TGTGCCAGCAGTGGGGGCCGGGAGTACTTC.

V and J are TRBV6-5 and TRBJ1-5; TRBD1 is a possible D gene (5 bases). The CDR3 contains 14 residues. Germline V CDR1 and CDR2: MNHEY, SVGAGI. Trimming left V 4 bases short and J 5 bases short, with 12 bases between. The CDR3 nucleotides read TGTGCCAGCAGTTCGCAGGGTACGGATCAGCCCCAGCATTTT. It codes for CASSSQGTDQPQHF.

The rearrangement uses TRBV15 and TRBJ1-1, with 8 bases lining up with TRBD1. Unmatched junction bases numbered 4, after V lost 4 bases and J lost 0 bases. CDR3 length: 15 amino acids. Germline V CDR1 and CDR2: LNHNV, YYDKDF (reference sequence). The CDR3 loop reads CATSNDRGMNTEAFF. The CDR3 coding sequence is TGTGCCACCAGCAACGACAGGGGAATGAACACTGAAGCTTTCTTT.

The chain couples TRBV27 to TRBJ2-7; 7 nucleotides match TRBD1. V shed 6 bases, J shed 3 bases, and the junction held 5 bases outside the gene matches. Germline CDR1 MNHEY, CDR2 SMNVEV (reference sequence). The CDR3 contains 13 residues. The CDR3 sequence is CASSQTGFYEQYF. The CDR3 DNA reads TGTGCCAGCAGCCAGACAGGGTTCTACGAGCAGTACTTC.

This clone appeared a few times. The CDR3 nucleotides read TGTGCCTGGACCCAGGGGAGCGAGCAGTTCTTC. Protein product: CAWTQGSEQFF. The chain is built from TRBV30 and TRBJ2-1, with a weak D call TRBD1 (6 bases). The CDR3 is 11 amino acids. Looked up from germline, CDR1 is GTSNPN and CDR2 is SVGIG (reference sequence). Trimming stripped 4 bases from V and 10 bases from J, with 11 bases between.

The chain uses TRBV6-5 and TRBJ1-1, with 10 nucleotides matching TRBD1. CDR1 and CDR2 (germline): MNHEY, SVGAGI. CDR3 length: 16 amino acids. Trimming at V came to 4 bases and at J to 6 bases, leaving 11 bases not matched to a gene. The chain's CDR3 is CASSSTGGAYYSEAFF. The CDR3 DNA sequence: TGTGCCAGCAGTTCGACAGGGGGCGCTTACTACTCTGAAGCTTTCTTT.

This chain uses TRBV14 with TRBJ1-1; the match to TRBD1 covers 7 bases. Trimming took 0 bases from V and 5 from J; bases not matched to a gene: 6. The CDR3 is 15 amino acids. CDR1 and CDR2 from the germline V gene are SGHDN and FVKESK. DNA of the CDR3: TGTGCCAGCAGCCAAGAGAGGGGGCGCGGGACTGAAGCTTTCTTT. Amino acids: CASSQERGRGTEAFF.

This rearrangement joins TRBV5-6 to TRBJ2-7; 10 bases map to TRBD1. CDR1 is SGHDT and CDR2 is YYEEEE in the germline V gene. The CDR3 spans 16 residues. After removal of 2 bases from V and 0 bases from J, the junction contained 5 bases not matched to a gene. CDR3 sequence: CASSLGTGASSYEQYF. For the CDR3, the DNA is TGTGCCAGCAGCTTAGGGACAGGGGCCAGCTCCTACGAGCAGTACTTC.

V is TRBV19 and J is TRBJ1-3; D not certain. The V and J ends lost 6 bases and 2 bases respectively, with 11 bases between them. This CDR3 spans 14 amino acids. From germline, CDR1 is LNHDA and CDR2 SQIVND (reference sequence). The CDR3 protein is CASSAGSAGNTIYF. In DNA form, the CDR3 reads TGTGCCAGTAGCGCAGGCTCAGCTGGAAACACCATATATTTT. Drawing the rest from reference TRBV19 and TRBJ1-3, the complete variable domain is DGGITQSPKYLFRKEGQNVTLSCEQNLNHDAMYWYRQDPGQGLRLIYYSQIVNDFQKGDIAEGYSVSREKKESFPLTVTSAQKNPTAFYLCASSAGSAGNTIYFGEGSWLTVV.

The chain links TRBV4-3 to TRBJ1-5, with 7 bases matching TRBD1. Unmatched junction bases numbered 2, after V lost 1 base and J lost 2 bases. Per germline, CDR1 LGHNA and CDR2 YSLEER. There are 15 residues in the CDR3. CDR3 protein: CASSQGTGRNQPQHF. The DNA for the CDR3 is TGCGCCAGCAGCCAAGGGACAGGACGCAATCAGCCCCAGCATTTT.

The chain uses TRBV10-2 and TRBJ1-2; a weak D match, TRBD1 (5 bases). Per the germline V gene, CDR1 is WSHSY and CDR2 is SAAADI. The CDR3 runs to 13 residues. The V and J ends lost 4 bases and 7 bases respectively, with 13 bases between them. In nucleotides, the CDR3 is TGCGCCAGCAGTGGGACAAAAGGGGTTGGCTACACCTTC. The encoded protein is CASSGTKGVGYTF.

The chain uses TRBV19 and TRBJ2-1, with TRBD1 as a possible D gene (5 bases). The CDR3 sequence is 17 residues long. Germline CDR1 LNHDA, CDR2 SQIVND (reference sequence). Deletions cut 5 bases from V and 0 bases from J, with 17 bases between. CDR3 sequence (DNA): TGTGCCAGTAGTCGCAAACCCAGGGAAAGCTCCTACAATGAGCAGTTCTTC. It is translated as CASSRKPRESSYNEQFF.

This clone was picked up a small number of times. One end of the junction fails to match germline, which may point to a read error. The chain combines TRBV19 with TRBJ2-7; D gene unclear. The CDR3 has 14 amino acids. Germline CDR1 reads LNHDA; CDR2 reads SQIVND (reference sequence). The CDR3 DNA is TGTGCCAGTAGTATAAACAGAATGGGTTACGAACAGTACTTC. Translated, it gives CASSINRMGYEQYF.

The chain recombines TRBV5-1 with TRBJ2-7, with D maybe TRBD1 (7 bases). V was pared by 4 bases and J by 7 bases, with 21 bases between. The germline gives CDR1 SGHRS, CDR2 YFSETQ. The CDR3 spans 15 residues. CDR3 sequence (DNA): TGCGCCAGCAGCGGCGGGACAGTCTCAGGACGGGAGCAGTACTTC. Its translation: CASSGGTVSGREQYF.

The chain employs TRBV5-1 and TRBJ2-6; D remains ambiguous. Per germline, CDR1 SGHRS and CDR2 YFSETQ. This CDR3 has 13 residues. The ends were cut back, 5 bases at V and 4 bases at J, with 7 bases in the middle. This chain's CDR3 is CASSVQGANVLTF. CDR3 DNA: TGCGCCAGCAGTGTCCAGGGGGCCAACGTCCTGACTTTC.